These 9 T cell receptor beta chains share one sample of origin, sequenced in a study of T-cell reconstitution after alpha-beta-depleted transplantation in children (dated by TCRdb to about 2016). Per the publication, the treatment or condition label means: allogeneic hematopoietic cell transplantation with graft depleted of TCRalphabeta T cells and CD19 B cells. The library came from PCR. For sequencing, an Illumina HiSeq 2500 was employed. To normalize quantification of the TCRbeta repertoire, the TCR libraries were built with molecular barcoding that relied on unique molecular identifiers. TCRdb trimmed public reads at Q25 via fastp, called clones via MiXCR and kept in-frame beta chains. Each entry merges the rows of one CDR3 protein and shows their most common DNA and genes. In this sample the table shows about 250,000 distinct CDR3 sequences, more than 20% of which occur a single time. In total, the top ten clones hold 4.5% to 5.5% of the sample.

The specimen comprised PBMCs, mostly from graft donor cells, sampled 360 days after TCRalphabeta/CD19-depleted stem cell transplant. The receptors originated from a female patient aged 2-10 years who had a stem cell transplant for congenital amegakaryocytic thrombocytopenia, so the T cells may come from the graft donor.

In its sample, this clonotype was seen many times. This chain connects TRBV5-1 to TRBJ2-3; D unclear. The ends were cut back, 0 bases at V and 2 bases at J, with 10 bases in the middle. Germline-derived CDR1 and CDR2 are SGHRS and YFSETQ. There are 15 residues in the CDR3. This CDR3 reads CASSLDGMNTDTQYF. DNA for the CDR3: TGCGCCAGCAGCTTGGACGGTATGAACACAGATACGCAGTATTTT.

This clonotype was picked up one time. The CDR3 region has the DNA TGCGCCAGCAGCTTGGCCGGGAATCCGAATGAAAAACTGTTTTTT. Translated: CASSLAGNPNEKLFF. The chain is built from TRBV5-1 and TRBJ1-4; D is unclear. The germline gives CDR1 SGHRS, CDR2 YFSETQ. This CDR3 comprises 15 residues. V was pared by 0 bases and J by 5 bases, with 11 bases between.

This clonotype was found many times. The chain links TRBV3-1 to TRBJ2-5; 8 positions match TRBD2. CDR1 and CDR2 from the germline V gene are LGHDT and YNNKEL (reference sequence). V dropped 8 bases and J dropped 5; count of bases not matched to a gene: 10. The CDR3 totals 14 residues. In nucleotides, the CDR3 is TGTGCCAGCGGGATCCGGGGGGGCCTGGAGACCCAGTACTTC. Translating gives CASGIRGGLETQYF.

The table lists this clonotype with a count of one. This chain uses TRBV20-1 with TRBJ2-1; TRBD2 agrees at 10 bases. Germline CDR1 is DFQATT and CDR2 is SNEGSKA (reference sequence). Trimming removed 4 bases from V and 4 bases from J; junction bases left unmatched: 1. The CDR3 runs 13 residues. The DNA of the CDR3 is TGCAGTGCTACTAGCGGGGGTTACAATGAGCAGTTCTTC. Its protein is CSATSGGYNEQFF.

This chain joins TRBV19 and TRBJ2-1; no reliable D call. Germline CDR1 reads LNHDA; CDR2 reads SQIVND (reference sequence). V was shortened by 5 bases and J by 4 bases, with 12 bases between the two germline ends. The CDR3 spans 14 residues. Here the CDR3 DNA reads TGTGCCAGTAGTGCGTGGGCAGCTTACAATGAGCAGTTCTTC. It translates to CASSAWAAYNEQFF.

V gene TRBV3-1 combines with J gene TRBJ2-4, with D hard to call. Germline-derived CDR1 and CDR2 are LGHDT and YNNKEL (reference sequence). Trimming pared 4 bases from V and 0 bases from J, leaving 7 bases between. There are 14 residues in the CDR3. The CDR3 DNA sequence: TGTGCCAGCAGCCGCCAAGGAGCCAAAAACATTCAGTACTTC. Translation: CASSRQGAKNIQYF.

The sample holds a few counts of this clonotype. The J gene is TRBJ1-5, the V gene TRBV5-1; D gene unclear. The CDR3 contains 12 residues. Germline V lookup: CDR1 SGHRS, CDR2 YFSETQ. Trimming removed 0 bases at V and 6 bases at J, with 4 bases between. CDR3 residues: CASSLGLQPQHF. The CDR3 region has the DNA TGCGCCAGCAGCTTGGGTCTTCAGCCCCAGCATTTT.

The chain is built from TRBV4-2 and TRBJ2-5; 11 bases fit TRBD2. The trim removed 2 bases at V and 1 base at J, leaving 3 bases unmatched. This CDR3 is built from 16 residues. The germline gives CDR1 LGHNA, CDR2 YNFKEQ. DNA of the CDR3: TGTGCCAGCAGCCAAAGACTAGCGGGGATCCAAGAGACCCAGTACTTC. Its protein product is CASSQRLAGIQETQYF.

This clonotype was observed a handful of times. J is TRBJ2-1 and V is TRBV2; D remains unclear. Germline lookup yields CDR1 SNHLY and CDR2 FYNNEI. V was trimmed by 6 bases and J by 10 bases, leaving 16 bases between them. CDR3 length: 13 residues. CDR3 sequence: CASRPDLRSEQFF. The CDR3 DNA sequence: TGTGCCAGCAGGCCAGACCTTAGAAGCGAGCAGTTCTTC.